These T cell receptor beta chains were read from a single sample in a study of regulatory T cells in long-lasting Graves disease. TCRdb analysed the multiplex PCR reads with MiXCR anew, one entry per CDR3 protein. This sample has about 290,000 distinct CDR3 sequences, with around 21% found just once. Source: peripheral blood mononuclear cells (PBMCs), taken when the disease was refractory, from a patient treated with antithyroid drugs. These receptors all come from a female donor with Graves disease. Each CDR3 is given without its conserved first and last residue.

j_gene: TRBJ2-7
len: 11
v_gene: TRBV6-1
CDR3aa: AVASGRTYEQY

j_gene: TRBJ1-4
len: 13
v_gene: TRBV15
CDR3aa: ATSRQFATNEKLF

j_gene: TRBJ1-4
len: 12
v_gene: TRBV28
CDR3aa: ASSFREGWEKLF

j_gene: TRBJ2-7
len: 12
v_gene: TRBV30
CDR3aa: AWKADRVTYEQY

j_gene: TRBJ2-7
len: 13
v_gene: TRBV18
CDR3aa: ASSQDSRSSYEQY

j_gene: TRBJ2-7
len: 9
v_gene: TRBV30
CDR3aa: AWGQDYEQY

j_gene: TRBJ2-3
len: 13
v_gene: TRBV29-1
CDR3aa: SVPFTDVSTDTQY

j_gene: TRBJ2-5
len: 12
v_gene: TRBV7-9
CDR3aa: ASSSPSGKETQY

j_gene: TRBJ1-2
len: 12
v_gene: TRBV27
CDR3aa: ASRDRGLNYGYT

j_gene: TRBJ2-1
len: 13
v_gene: TRBV6-1
CDR3aa: ASSPGTGEYNEQF

j_gene: TRBJ2-5
len: 12
v_gene: TRBV7-2
CDR3aa: ASSFGLPYETQY

j_gene: TRBJ1-1
len: 13
v_gene: TRBV28
CDR3aa: ASSLFAAMNTEAF

j_gene: TRBJ2-5
len: 13
v_gene: TRBV28
CDR3aa: ASSSSGSGGETQY

j_gene: TRBJ1-1
len: 14
v_gene: TRBV5-6
CDR3aa: ASSPDRGLMNTEAF

j_gene: TRBJ2-4
len: 13
v_gene: TRBV7-2
CDR3aa: ASSLVAGSGNIQY

j_gene: TRBJ2-3
len: 13
v_gene: TRBV27
CDR3aa: ASSTRQGATDTQY

j_gene: TRBJ1-6
len: 12
v_gene: TRBV20-1
CDR3aa: SARGRAYNSPLH

j_gene: TRBJ1-1
len: 10
v_gene: TRBV7-2
CDR3aa: ASSPGITEAF

j_gene: TRBJ2-7
len: 11
v_gene: TRBV11-2
CDR3aa: ASRRDASYEQY

j_gene: TRBJ2-2
len: 13
v_gene: TRBV19
CDR3aa: ASSGRQGNTGELF

j_gene: TRBJ2-1
len: 11
v_gene: TRBV7-3
CDR3aa: ASSLNGGNEQF

j_gene: TRBJ1-1
len: 14
v_gene: TRBV6-1
CDR3aa: ASRSDVANMNTEAF

j_gene: TRBJ2-3
len: 10
v_gene: TRBV30
CDR3aa: AWSPGTDTQY

j_gene: TRBJ2-6
len: 14
v_gene: TRBV6-2/TRBV6-3
CDR3aa: ASSGIQTTGANVLT

j_gene: TRBJ1-4
len: 13
v_gene: TRBV28
CDR3aa: ASSRRQGGNEKLF

j_gene: TRBJ1-3
len: 10
v_gene: TRBV20-1
CDR3aa: SARTEGNTIY

j_gene: TRBJ2-4
len: 10
v_gene: TRBV20-1
CDR3aa: SAPDHRGIQY

j_gene: TRBJ2-2
len: 11
v_gene: TRBV6-2/TRBV6-3
CDR3aa: ASSPGPTGELF

j_gene: TRBJ1-1
len: 13
v_gene: TRBV5-1
CDR3aa: ASSWTGPVNTEAF

j_gene: TRBJ1-5
len: 12
v_gene: TRBV6-1
CDR3aa: ASSRQGGNQPQH

j_gene: TRBJ1-5
len: 13
v_gene: TRBV6-1
CDR3aa: ASSAGLYSNQPQH

j_gene: TRBJ1-1
len: 15
v_gene: TRBV5-1
CDR3aa: ASSQPRTGEETPEAF

j_gene: TRBJ2-7
len: 18
v_gene: TRBV3-1
CDR3aa: ASSQVGGLLSGRSSYEQY

j_gene: TRBJ1-5
len: 14
v_gene: TRBV6-1
CDR3aa: ASSPQELGRNQPQH

j_gene: TRBJ1-1
len: 13
v_gene: TRBV11-2
CDR3aa: ASMEGPRLNTEAF

j_gene: TRBJ2-7
len: 14
v_gene: TRBV7-2
CDR3aa: ASSLVLGTSNYEQY

j_gene: TRBJ2-2
len: 12
v_gene: TRBV6-5
CDR3aa: ASSYTVDSGELF

j_gene: TRBJ2-7
len: 13
v_gene: TRBV20-1
CDR3aa: SASSAGQGTYEQY

j_gene: TRBJ2-7
len: 11
v_gene: TRBV28
CDR3aa: ASKVRAGYEQY

j_gene: TRBJ2-5
len: 12
v_gene: TRBV28
CDR3aa: ASSLLDRKETQY